Sequencing of this T cell receptor (beta chain) was carried out in a study of cytomegalovirus exposure and HLA in healthy donors. Germline V gene lookup returns CDR1 KGHSH and CDR2 LQKENI. This CDR3 spans 15 amino acids. V lost 3 bases, J lost 5 bases, and 11 bases lay in between. PCR used 60 Vbeta primers and 13 Jbeta primers. The table came from immunoSEQ multiplex PCR; TCRdb's copy has only in-frame clones and leaves some out. The sample lists 150,000 or so clones, roughly 79% seen once, with roughly 5% in the top ten. This sequence originates from a woman between 18 and 30 years old in good health and CMV-seropositive. The specimen sequenced was PBMCs. This chain connects TRBV18 to TRBJ1-6, with a weak D call TRBD1 (5 bases). DNA of the CDR3: TGTGCCAGCTCACCGACGCCACAGGATAATTCACCCCTCCACTTT. Translated, it gives CASSPTPQDNSPLHF. Supplemented by reference TRBV18 and TRBJ1-6, the full variable domain reads NAGVMQNPRHLVRRRGQEARLRCSPMKGHSHVYWYRQLPEEGLKFMVYLQKENIIDESGMPKERFSAEFPKEGPSILRIQQVVRGDSAAYFCASSPTPQDNSPLHFGNGTRLTVT.